This TCR beta chain was identified during a study of T cell changes during pregnancy in multiple sclerosis. The length of the CDR3 is 14 residues. The V and J ends lost 3 bases and 3 bases, in that order; junction bases with no gene match: 5. Germline CDR1 SGHRS, CDR2 YFSETQ. TCRdb's copy holds only in-frame clones and misses some; the assay was immunoSEQ multiplex PCR. The table records around 100,000 clones, roughly 92% of them present only once. This sequence joins TRBV5-1 and TRBJ1-2; TRBD1 matches 7 bases. The receptor's source is a female donor with multiple sclerosis, enrolled in a pregnancy study. This specimen was peripheral blood, taken after pregnancy. The CDR3 here is CASSSRGGHYGYTF. CDR3 nucleotide sequence: TGCGCCAGCAGCTCACGAGGGGGCCACTATGGCTACACCTTC.